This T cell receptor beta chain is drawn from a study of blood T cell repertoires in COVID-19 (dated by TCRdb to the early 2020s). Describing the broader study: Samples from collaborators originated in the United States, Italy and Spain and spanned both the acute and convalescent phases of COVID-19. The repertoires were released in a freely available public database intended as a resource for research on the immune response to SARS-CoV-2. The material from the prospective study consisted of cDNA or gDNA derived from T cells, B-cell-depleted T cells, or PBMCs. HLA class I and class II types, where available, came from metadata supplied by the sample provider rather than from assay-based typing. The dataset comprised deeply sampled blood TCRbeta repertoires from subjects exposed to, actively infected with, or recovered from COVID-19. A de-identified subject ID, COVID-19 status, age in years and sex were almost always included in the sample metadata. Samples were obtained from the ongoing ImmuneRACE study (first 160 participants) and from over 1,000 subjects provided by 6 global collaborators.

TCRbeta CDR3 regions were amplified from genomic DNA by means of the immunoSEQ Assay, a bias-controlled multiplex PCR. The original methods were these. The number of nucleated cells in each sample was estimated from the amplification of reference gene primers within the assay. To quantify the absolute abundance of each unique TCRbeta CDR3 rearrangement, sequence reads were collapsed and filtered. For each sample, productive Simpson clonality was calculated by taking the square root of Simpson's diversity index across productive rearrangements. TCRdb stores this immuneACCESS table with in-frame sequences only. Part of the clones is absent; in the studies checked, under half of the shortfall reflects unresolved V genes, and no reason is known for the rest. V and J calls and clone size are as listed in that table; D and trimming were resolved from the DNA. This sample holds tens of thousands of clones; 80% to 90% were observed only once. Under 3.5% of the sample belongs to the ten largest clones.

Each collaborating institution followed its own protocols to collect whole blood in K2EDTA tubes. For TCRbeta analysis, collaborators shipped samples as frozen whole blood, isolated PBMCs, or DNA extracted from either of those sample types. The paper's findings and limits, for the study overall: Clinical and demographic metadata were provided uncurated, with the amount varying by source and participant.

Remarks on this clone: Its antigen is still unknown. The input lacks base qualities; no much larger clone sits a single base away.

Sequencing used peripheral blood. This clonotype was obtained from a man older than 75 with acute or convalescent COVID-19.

The CDR3 reads CASNPTVFSSGANVLTF. The bases are TGTGCCAGCAACCCGACAGTTTTCTCCTCTGGGGCCAACGTCCTGACTTTC. The rearranged chain carries TRBV7-8 and TRBJ2-6; a tentative D call is TRBD1 (5 bases match). The germline V gene encodes CDR1 SGHVS and CDR2 FQNEAQ. From the cysteine through the phenylalanine, the CDR3 covers 17 amino acids. Kept here is only the CDR3 DNA, which spans 51 bases and is read in frame from base 1. Trimming takes 7 bases from V and 0 bases from J, and the germline ends sit 16 bases apart.